Each of the 28 T cell receptor beta chains below was sequenced from the same sample in a study of CD8 T cells in Susac syndrome. Random-hexamer reverse transcription was applied to roughly 0.45 to 1 ug RNA. Using its own MiXCR run on the immunoSEQ multiplex PCR reads, TCRdb lists one record per CDR3 protein. The profile shows about 210,000 distinct CDR3 sequences, about 95% of them singletons. Sequencing was performed on CD4+ T cells from PBMCs. These receptors originate from a human donor with multiple sclerosis.

This chain links TRBV3-1 with TRBJ2-7; D is unclear. CDR1 LGHDT and CDR2 YNNKEL come from the germline V gene (reference sequence). V was cut by 3 bases and J by 3 bases, with 18 bases left in between. The CDR3 contains 16 residues. The CDR3 region is CASSHEASVRGYEQYF. The CDR3 nucleotides are TGTGCCAGCAGCCATGAAGCTAGTGTACGCGGCTACGAGCAGTACTTC.

The CDR3 DNA reads TGTGCCGGTGGACAGGGACCGTACAGCGAGCAGTACTTC. It encodes CAGGQGPYSEQYF. The rearrangement joins TRBV2 to TRBJ2-7; TRBD1 matches at 8 bases. This CDR3 spans 13 amino acids. Germline assignment: CDR1 SNHLY and CDR2 FYNNEI. Trimming cost V 11 bases and J 6 bases; bases outside gene matches: 12.

This chain connects TRBV5-1 to TRBJ2-5; 8 bases align to TRBD2. The trim removed 1 base at V and 4 bases at J, leaving 3 bases unmatched. The CDR3 sequence is 14 residues long. From germline, CDR1 is SGHRS and CDR2 YFSETQ. The CDR3 here is CASSLTGGRETQYF. The CDR3 DNA sequence: TGCGCCAGCAGCTTGACGGGGGGGCGAGAGACCCAGTACTTC.

This clonotype is a singleton in its sample. The chain employs TRBV6-5 and TRBJ1-5, with D unclear. The CDR3 spans 15 residues. Per germline, CDR1 MNHEY and CDR2 SVGAGI. Trimming took 7 bases from V and 2 from J, leaving 15 bases between them. CDR3 amino acids: CASTPYGQGNQPQHF. CDR3 coding DNA: TGTGCCAGCACCCCCTATGGGCAGGGCAATCAGCCCCAGCATTTT.

This chain connects TRBV5-1 to TRBJ2-7, with D hard to call. V was clipped by 3 bases and J by 4 bases, with 11 bases between them. The CDR3 runs to 13 residues. In germline, CDR1 is SGHRS, CDR2 YFSETQ. The CDR3 loop reads CASSSRTGYEQYF. CDR3 nucleotides: TGCGCCAGCAGCTCCCGGACCGGTTACGAGCAGTACTTC.

The chain couples TRBV2 to TRBJ2-3, with TRBD2 matching 7 bases. Germline V lookup: CDR1 SNHLY, CDR2 FYNNEI. There are 14 residues in the CDR3. The trim removed 6 bases at V and 4 bases at J, leaving 7 bases unmatched. CDR3 protein: CASSALTSADTQYF. DNA of the CDR3: TGTGCCAGCAGCGCCCTAACTAGCGCAGATACGCAGTATTTT.

The chain has TRBV4-2 and TRBJ2-5, with D unresolved. This CDR3 spans 14 amino acids. The germline CDR1 and CDR2 sequences are LGHNA and YNFKEQ. The ends were cut back, 0 bases at V and 3 bases at J, with 8 bases in the middle. In DNA form, the CDR3 reads TGTGCCAGCAGCCAAGATGTGACGAAAGAGACCCAGTACTTC. Protein product: CASSQDVTKETQYF.

The J gene is TRBJ1-3, the V gene TRBV29-1, with a weak D call TRBD1 (5 bases). The CDR3 contains 13 residues. Germline V gene sequence: CDR1 SQVTM, CDR2 ANQGSEA. The V end lost 6 bases, the J end lost 3 bases, and 12 bases lay between the germline ends. The CDR3 region is CSVTSGGGNTIYF. The CDR3 coding sequence is TGCAGCGTGACGTCCGGGGGTGGAAACACCATATATTTT.

This sequence joins TRBV12-3 or TRBV12-4 and TRBJ1-2; D gene ambiguous. V lost 6 bases and J lost 0, with 11 bases in between. CDR3 size: 14 residues. CDR3 sequence (DNA): TGTGCCAGCAGCCCCGATCTCGCTAACTATGGCTACACCTTC. Translating gives CASSPDLANYGYTF.

The CDR3 spells CASSLVGQTSYEQYF. The DNA for the CDR3 is TGCGCCAGCAGCTTGGTGGGCCAGACCTCCTACGAGCAGTACTTC. V gene TRBV5-1 combines with J gene TRBJ2-7; D remains unclear. This CDR3 has 15 amino acids. From germline, CDR1 is SGHRS and CDR2 YFSETQ. Trimming took off 0 bases at V and 0 bases at J, with 10 bases between the two ends. The whole variable domain, remainder taken from reference TRBV5-1 and TRBJ2-7, is KAGVTQTPRYLIKTRGQQVTLSCSPISGHRSVSWYQQTPGQGLQFLFEYFSETQRNKGNFPGRFSGRQFSNSRSEMNVSTLELGDSALYLCASSLVGQTSYEQYFGPGTRLTVT.

V usage is TRBV5-6 and J usage is TRBJ2-7; 9 nucleotides match TRBD1. The length of the CDR3 is 15 residues. After removal of 4 bases from V and 3 bases from J, the junction contained 8 bases not matched to a gene. The V gene's germline CDR1 is SGHDT and CDR2 YYEEEE. The DNA for the CDR3 is TGTGCCAGCAGCCCCGGGACAGGGAGAGGCTACGAGCAGTACGTC. It specifies CASSPGTGRGYEQYV.

The gene calls are TRBV4-1 and TRBJ2-1; 8 nucleotides agree with TRBD2. Trimming cost V 1 base and J 8 bases; bases outside gene matches: 7. This CDR3 has 15 residues. CDR1 is MGHRA, CDR2 YSYEKL, per germline. CDR3 sequence: CASSQAGGLMDEQFF. The CDR3, as DNA: TGCGCCAGCAGCCAAGCGGGGGGGCTTATGGATGAGCAGTTCTTC.

The CDR3 DNA sequence: TGTGCCACCCGCCCCCCGGGGGTGGATGGCTACACCTTC. This codes for CATRPPGVDGYTF. The chain joins TRBV27 to TRBJ1-2; D is perhaps TRBD1 (5 bases). Germline loops: CDR1 MNHEY, CDR2 SMNVEV (reference sequence). The CDR3 is made up of 13 amino acids. V was cut by 10 bases and J by 6 bases, with 18 bases left in between.

The CDR3 reads CASSLIRDSPLHF. The DNA for the CDR3 is TGTGCCAGCAGCTTAATCCGAGATTCACCCCTCCACTTT. The chain carries TRBV7-3 and TRBJ1-6; no clear D gene. Trimming stripped 1 base from V and 8 bases from J, with 6 bases between. The CDR3 has 13 residues. CDR1 is SGHTA and CDR2 is FQGTGA in the germline V gene.

The chain is built from TRBV3-1 and TRBJ1-6; D gene uncertain. Trimming took off 1 base at V and 9 bases at J, with 7 bases between the two ends. The CDR3 covers 13 residues. Germline V gene lookup returns CDR1 LGHDT and CDR2 YNNKEL (reference sequence). The DNA for the CDR3 is TGTGCCAGCAGCCAAGGGGCAGCTTCACCCCTCCACTTT. It translates to CASSQGAASPLHF.

The CDR3 region has the DNA TGCGCCAGCATCGAAGCAGGGAGCGGGGGGGCGAATGAGCAGTTCTTC. Protein product: CASIEAGSGGANEQFF. V gene TRBV5-1 combines with J gene TRBJ2-1; 10 positions match TRBD2. CDR3 length equals 16 residues. The trim removed 6 bases at V and 7 bases at J, leaving 13 bases unmatched. The germline V gene encodes CDR1 SGHRS and CDR2 YFSETQ.

This chain joins TRBV29-1 and TRBJ1-2, with 8 bases matching TRBD1. The V and J ends lost 7 bases and 0 bases, in that order; junction bases with no gene match: 7. The CDR3 has 14 residues. Looked up from germline, CDR1 is SQVTM and CDR2 is ANQGSEA. CDR3 in amino acids: CSAGATGANYGYTF. The CDR3 DNA reads as TGCAGCGCTGGGGCGACAGGGGCTAACTATGGCTACACCTTC.

The V gene is TRBV2, the J gene TRBJ2-7, with D possibly matching TRBD2 (5 bases). With 4 bases removed from V and 4 bases from J, the gap between germline ends came to 8 bases. Germline V gene data show CDR1 as SNHLY and CDR2 as FYNNEI. This CDR3 has 12 amino acids. In nucleotides, the CDR3 is TGTGCCAGCAGTGGACTACGTTACGAGCAGTACTTC. It translates to CASSGLRYEQYF.

This chain connects TRBV20-1 to TRBJ2-1, with 9 bases fitting TRBD1. Looked up from germline, CDR1 is DFQATT and CDR2 is SNEGSKA (reference sequence). With V trimmed by 3 bases and J by 2 bases, 5 bases remained unmatched. The CDR3 contains 15 residues. The CDR3 coding sequence is TGCAGTGCTAGGCCGGGACAGGGAGCCTACAATGAGCAGTTCTTC. As protein: CSARPGQGAYNEQFF.

The V and J genes are TRBV30 and TRBJ2-2, with 7 bases identical to TRBD2. Looked up from germline, CDR1 is GTSNPN and CDR2 is SVGIG (reference sequence). The CDR3 has 15 amino acids. V shed 3 bases and J 6 bases; nucleotides not matched to a gene: 10. CDR3 in DNA: TGTGCCTGGAGCGCTAGGACTAGAGTTTCCGGGGAGCTGTTTTTT. It encodes CAWSARTRVSGELFF.

The J gene is TRBJ2-3, the V gene TRBV6-6, with D hard to call. The germline V gene encodes CDR1 MNHNY and CDR2 SVGAGI (reference sequence). Trimming pared 6 bases from V and 5 bases from J, leaving 15 bases between. The CDR3 has 14 residues. The CDR3 DNA follows: TGTGCCAGCAGGAATGGCAGGTCTAGAGATACGCAGTATTTT. Its translation is CASRNGRSRDTQYF.

This clonotype appeared a single time. The chain employs TRBV5-1 and TRBJ1-1; D unclear. V was clipped by 7 bases and J by 3 bases, with 13 bases between them. From germline, CDR1 is SGHRS and CDR2 YFSETQ. The CDR3 contains 13 residues. For the CDR3, the DNA is TGCGCCAGCTCAGGAGGCGTCTACACTGAAGCTTTCTTT. It codes for CASSGGVYTEAFF.

This chain joins TRBV6-5 and TRBJ1-5, with D perhaps TRBD1 (6 bases). Germline CDR1 and CDR2: MNHEY and SVGAGI. The CDR3 extends over 13 amino acids. V was clipped by 8 bases and J by 2 bases, with 10 bases between them. The CDR3 sequence: CASQRTGNQPQHF. The CDR3 DNA reads as TGTGCCAGCCAGAGGACAGGCAATCAGCCCCAGCATTTT.

J is TRBJ2-5 and V is TRBV5-6; TRBD1 aligns across 7 bases. CDR1 SGHDT and CDR2 YYEEEE come from the germline V gene. The CDR3 totals 13 residues. The V and J ends lost 4 bases and 6 bases, in that order; junction bases with no gene match: 6. This chain's CDR3 is CASSPGTEKTQYF. CDR3 nucleotides: TGTGCCAGCAGCCCGGGGACAGAAAAGACCCAGTACTTC.

This rearrangement joins TRBV20-1 to TRBJ2-3; TRBD1 might be the D (6 bases). This CDR3 region has 15 residues. Looked up from germline, CDR1 is DFQATT and CDR2 is SNEGSKA (reference sequence). V shed 0 bases and J shed 1 base, with 11 bases lying between them. CDR3 bases: TGCAGTGCTAGAGATCGGCGACAGGGCACAGATACGCAGTATTTT. Its protein is CSARDRRQGTDTQYF.

There are a few counts of this clonotype. The gene calls are TRBV2 and TRBJ1-6; TRBD1 might be the D (6 bases). The CDR3 totals 14 residues. From germline, CDR1 is SNHLY and CDR2 FYNNEI. V was clipped by 6 bases and J by 4 bases, with 10 bases between them. The CDR3 nucleotides read TGTGCCAGCAGGCCGGACAGATATAATTCACCCCTCCACTTT. Its translation: CASRPDRYNSPLHF.

The rearrangement uses TRBV29-1 and TRBJ2-2, with TRBD1 as a possible D gene (5 bases). The CDR3 loop spans 14 amino acids. Germline assignment: CDR1 SQVTM and CDR2 ANQGSEA. Trimming cost V 4 bases and J 0 bases, with 9 bases left between them. The CDR3 sequence: CSVGPGTNTGELFF. CDR3 nucleotide sequence: TGCAGCGTTGGTCCAGGGACGAACACCGGGGAGCTGTTTTTT.

The CDR3 nucleotides read TGTGCCTGGAGTCGGGTCGGGTTATCAGGGGACGCTTTCTTT. This codes for CAWSRVGLSGDAFF. The V call is TRBV30, the J call TRBJ1-1; TRBD1 might be the D (6 bases). There are 14 residues in the CDR3. V lost 2 bases to trimming and J lost 11 bases, with 21 bases between them. Germline assignment: CDR1 GTSNPN and CDR2 SVGIG (reference sequence).